Below, 20 T cell receptor beta chains from the same sample are listed, as sequenced in a study of blood T cell repertoires in COVID-19 (dated by TCRdb to 2018 to 2021). The library was produced with the immunoSEQ multiplex PCR assay. Held by TCRdb, this immuneACCESS table contains in-frame sequences only and omits some clones. Under half of the omission traces to an unresolved V gene where checked; the cause of the rest is unknown. The sample includes 150,000 to 200,000 clones, with about 86% observed a single time. 0.99% of the sample lies in the top ten. The sequencing sample was made of peripheral blood. These receptors all come from a man aged 18 to 29 with acute or convalescent COVID-19.

This clone has just a few counts. This chain links TRBV27 with TRBJ1-4; 7 nucleotides line up with TRBD1. The germline CDR1 and CDR2 sequences are MNHEY and SMNVEV (reference sequence). This CDR3 region has 16 residues. The V segment lost 6 bases and the J segment 1 base; nucleotides outside the gene matches: 8. The CDR3, as DNA: TGTGCCAGCAGCTTAAACCGGGACAGAACTAATGAAAAACTGTTTTTT. Residues: CASSLNRDRTNEKLFF.

This clone was observed a few times. The rearrangement joins TRBV28 to TRBJ1-2; D remains ambiguous. Germline CDR1 and CDR2: MDHEN and SYDVKM. The CDR3 has 11 residues. V lost 10 bases to trimming and J lost 1 base, with 7 bases between them. The DNA of the CDR3 is TGTGCCACCCAGATTAACTATGGCTACACCTTC. This encodes CATQINYGYTF.

In nucleotides, the CDR3 is TGCGCCAGCAGCAACCGCCCCAGGACAGGGATGAACACTGAAGCTTTCTTT. Translated: CASSNRPRTGMNTEAFF. This chain joins TRBV4-1 and TRBJ1-1; 8 bases fit TRBD1. The CDR3 loop spans 17 amino acids. Germline CDR1 MGHRA, CDR2 YSYEKL. V trimming: 5 bases; J trimming: 0 bases; junction bases outside the gene matches: 11.

The chain joins TRBV30 to TRBJ1-2; TRBD1 matches at 10 bases. The J segment lost 3 bases and the V segment lost 1 base, leaving 2 bases of the junction unmatched. CDR3 size: 14 residues. Looked up from germline, CDR1 is GTSNPN and CDR2 is SVGIG (reference sequence). The CDR3 coding sequence is TGTGCCTGGAGTGAGGGACAGGGGTACTATGGCTACACCTTC. This encodes CAWSEGQGYYGYTF.

This clone was observed a single time. The chain combines TRBV5-6 with TRBJ2-7; 9 nucleotides align to TRBD1. The V and J ends lost 5 bases and 5 bases, in that order; junction bases with no gene match: 5. Germline CDR1 SGHDT, CDR2 YYEEEE. The CDR3 sequence is 13 residues long. The CDR3 reads CASSPGQGNEQYV. CDR3 DNA sequence: TGTGCCAGCAGTCCCGGACAGGGGAACGAGCAGTACGTC.

The chain couples TRBV2 to TRBJ2-1; D remains unclear. CDR3 length equals 12 residues. From germline, CDR1 is SNHLY and CDR2 FYNNEI. Trimming removed 6 bases from V and 6 bases from J, with 9 bases in between. The CDR3 here is CASRAFSNEQFF. The CDR3, as DNA: TGTGCCAGCAGGGCCTTTTCCAATGAGCAGTTCTTC.

The CDR3 nucleotides read TGTGCCAGCAGCAGCATGATAAACTATGGCTACACCTTC. Translating gives CASSSMINYGYTF. This chain links TRBV7-9 with TRBJ1-2, with unresolved D. CDR1 and CDR2 from the germline V gene are SEHNR and FQNEAQ (reference sequence). Trimming stripped 5 bases from V and 2 bases from J, with 9 bases between. The CDR3 has 13 residues.

The genes are TRBV7-2 and TRBJ1-5; TRBD1 agrees at 8 bases. Trimming removed 4 bases from V and 3 bases from J; junction bases left unmatched: 8. CDR1 is SGHTA, CDR2 FQGNSA, per germline. The CDR3 is 16 residues long. The CDR3 loop is CASSYRTGMVNQPQHF. CDR3 in DNA: TGTGCCAGCAGCTACCGGACAGGGATGGTCAATCAGCCCCAGCATTTT.

V is TRBV27 and J is TRBJ1-6; 7 bases are a match to TRBD1. The germline V gene encodes CDR1 MNHEY and CDR2 SMNVEV (reference sequence). The CDR3 is made up of 16 amino acids. J gave up 10 bases and V 2 bases, and 11 bases lay outside the gene matches. CDR3 sequence reads: CASSLERAGGRSPLHF. CDR3 nucleotide sequence: TGTGCCAGCAGTTTAGAGAGGGCAGGGGGACGGTCACCCCTCCACTTT.

This clone was seen just once. This chain links TRBV12-3 or TRBV12-4 with TRBJ1-1; D remains ambiguous. The V end lost 6 bases, the J end lost 8 bases, and 10 bases lay between the germline ends. The CDR3 is made up of 11 amino acids. CDR3 in DNA: TGTGCCAGCAGGGGCTATGAAGAAGCTTTCTTT. Amino acids: CASRGYEEAFF.

The V call is TRBV5-4, the J call TRBJ2-1, with 8 nucleotides matching TRBD1. Per the germline V gene, CDR1 is SGHNT and CDR2 is YYREEE (reference sequence). This CDR3 is 16 amino acids long. Germline trimming cut 0 bases from V and 4 bases from J; bases unmatched to any gene: 6. In DNA, the CDR3 is TGTGCCAGCAGCTTGGCCCCCGGGACAGGATACAATGAGCAGTTCTTC. Translation gives CASSLAPGTGYNEQFF. Full variable domain (remainder filled in from reference TRBV5-4 and TRBJ2-1): ETGVTQSPTHLIKTRGQQVTLRCSSQSGHNTVSWYQQALGQGPQFIFQYYREEENGRGNFPPRFSGLQFPNYSSELNVNALELDDSALYLCASSLAPGTGYNEQFFGPGTRLTVL.

There are a few counts of this clone. The gene calls are TRBV2 and TRBJ1-2; tentatively, D is TRBD1 (5 bases). The CDR3 is 14 residues long. V lost 4 bases to trimming and J lost 6 bases, with 15 bases between them. Germline V CDR1 and CDR2: SNHLY, FYNNEI. The CDR3 loop reads CASSVLHRSDGYTF. Here the CDR3 DNA reads TGTGCCAGCAGTGTATTACACAGGTCGGATGGCTACACCTTC.

This chain connects TRBV9 to TRBJ2-1, with a tentative D call TRBD2 (7 bases). Germline V gene data show CDR1 as SGDLS and CDR2 as YYNGEE. V was clipped by 3 bases and J by 11 bases, with 15 bases between them. The CDR3 covers 13 residues. CDR3 loop: CASSEGGLSKQFF. The CDR3 DNA reads TGTGCCAGCAGCGAGGGGGGGCTAAGTAAGCAGTTCTTC.

The chain has TRBV6-4 and TRBJ1-6; D might be TRBD1 (6 bases). V was shortened by 4 bases and J by 10 bases, with 11 bases between the two germline ends. Germline-derived CDR1 and CDR2 are MRHNA and SNTAGT. The CDR3 sequence is 13 residues long. CDR3 in amino acids: CASSASGTSPLHF. In DNA, the CDR3 is TGTGCCAGCAGTGCCTCCGGGACATCACCCCTCCACTTT.

The J gene is TRBJ2-2, the V gene TRBV2; D perhaps matches TRBD1 (5 bases). The V end lost 6 bases, the J end lost 0 bases, and 11 bases lay between the germline ends. Germline V gene lookup returns CDR1 SNHLY and CDR2 FYNNEI. There are 15 residues in the CDR3. CDR3 DNA: TGTGCCAGCAGGAGGACGGACACGAACACCGGGGAGCTGTTTTTT. It yields the protein CASRRTDTNTGELFF.

The V and J genes are TRBV3-1 (or the pseudogene TRBV3-2) and TRBJ2-7, with D possibly matching TRBD1 (6 bases). V was clipped by 0 bases and J by 3 bases, with 12 bases between them. Germline CDR1 and CDR2: LGHDT and YNNKEL (reference sequence). The CDR3 loop spans 15 amino acids. CDR3 coding DNA: TGTGCCAGCAGCCAAGAATTGGGGGCTGGCTACGAGCAGTACTTC. Its protein product is CASSQELGAGYEQYF.

J is TRBJ1-5 and V is TRBV11-2; 7 nucleotides match TRBD1. This CDR3 has 14 residues. Germline lookup yields CDR1 SGHAT and CDR2 FQNNGV. The trim removed 5 bases at V and 0 bases at J, leaving 1 base unmatched. The CDR3 loop is CASSDRDSNQPQHF. The CDR3 DNA is TGTGCCAGCAGCGACAGGGATAGCAATCAGCCCCAGCATTTT.

The chain is built from TRBV6-4 and TRBJ2-3; 10 bases line up with TRBD2. There are 16 residues in the CDR3. Unmatched junction bases numbered 6, after V lost 2 bases and J lost 4 bases. In germline, CDR1 is MRHNA, CDR2 SNTAGT. In DNA form, the CDR3 reads TGTGCCAGCAGTGACGGGGGACTAGCGAGCGCAGATACGCAGTATTTT. It specifies CASSDGGLASADTQYF.

The DNA of the CDR3 is TGTGCCAGCAGCCTCCGACAGGCTAATTCACCCCTCCACTTT. Its translation is CASSLRQANSPLHF. The chain employs TRBV7-9 and TRBJ1-6, with a possible D match to TRBD1 (6 bases). Deletions cut 5 bases from V and 6 bases from J, with 11 bases between. Germline V gene sequence: CDR1 SEHNR, CDR2 FQNEAQ (reference sequence). CDR3 length equals 14 residues.

This clone came up once. The chain is built from TRBV4-1 and TRBJ2-5, with 7 bases lining up with TRBD1. Germline-derived CDR1 and CDR2 are MGHRA and YSYEKL. Trimming cost V 4 bases and J 5 bases; bases outside gene matches: 7. The CDR3 is made up of 14 amino acids. The CDR3 region is CASSPTGDRETQYF. In DNA form, the CDR3 reads TGCGCCAGCAGCCCCACAGGGGATAGGGAGACCCAGTACTTC.